What follows are 31 T cell receptor beta chains derived from one specimen sequenced in a study of T cell responses to AZD1222 COVID-19 vaccine. Clones were sequenced by immunoSEQ multiplex PCR, and TCRdb holds only the in-frame ones, with some missing. The table has some 170,000 clones, about 91% seen once. This sample comprised peripheral blood, obtained 28 days after the second AZD1222 dose. Receptors were obtained from an adult who received the AZD1222 COVID-19 vaccine.

The chain combines TRBV6-5 with TRBJ1-1; D remains unclear. There are 15 residues in the CDR3. The ends were cut back, 1 base at V and 2 bases at J, with 11 bases in the middle. Germline V gene sequence: CDR1 MNHEY, CDR2 SVGAGI. CDR3: CASSYFAGSNTEAFF. CDR3 coding DNA: TGTGCCAGCAGTTACTTCGCCGGGAGCAACACTGAAGCTTTCTTT.

This clone was seen once. The chain couples TRBV29-1 to TRBJ2-3; the D gene is possibly TRBD2 (6 bases). The CDR3 is made up of 15 amino acids. Per the germline V gene, CDR1 is SQVTM and CDR2 is ANQGSEA. Trimming pared 5 bases from V and 2 bases from J, leaving 17 bases between. CDR3: CSVMIRDLNTDTQYF. CDR3 in DNA: TGCAGCGTTATGATAAGGGACTTAAACACAGATACGCAGTATTTT.

The chain has TRBV11-3 and TRBJ1-1; weak D call: TRBD1 (5 bases). This CDR3 is 13 amino acids long. Looked up from germline, CDR1 is SGHNT and CDR2 is YENEEA. V lost 0 bases, J lost 10 bases, and 12 bases lay in between. CDR3 DNA: TGTGCCAGCAGCTTAGATGGCCGGGACCGAGCTTTCTTT. Residues: CASSLDGRDRAFF.

The rearrangement uses TRBV18 and TRBJ2-1, with 7 bases identical to TRBD1. V gave up 2 bases and J gave up 5 bases; unmatched junction bases: 9. The CDR3 extends over 16 amino acids. Germline values: CDR1 KGHSH, CDR2 LQKENI. This CDR3 is CASSPSGYRGDNEQFF. CDR3 DNA sequence: TGTGCCAGCTCACCATCCGGGTACAGGGGAGACAATGAGCAGTTCTTC.

The chain uses TRBV15 and TRBJ1-6; maybe TRBD1 (6 bases). The CDR3 length is 15 residues. V was clipped by 0 bases and J by 7 bases, with 10 bases between them. Germline CDR1 is LNHNV and CDR2 is YYDKDF (reference sequence). The CDR3 DNA sequence: TGTGCCACCAGCAGAGATGTACAGGGCAATTCACCCCTCCACTTT. Its translation: CATSRDVQGNSPLHF.

The CDR3: CASSIGQGAPRGTEAFF. The DNA of the CDR3 is TGTGCCAGTAGTATCGGGCAGGGGGCGCCCCGTGGCACTGAAGCTTTCTTT. V is TRBV19 and J is TRBJ1-1, with 8 bases lining up with TRBD1. With 3 bases clipped from V and 4 bases from J, the junction kept 13 bases outside the gene matches. This CDR3 contains 17 residues. Germline CDR1 and CDR2: LNHDA and SQIVND (reference sequence). The whole variable domain, remainder taken from reference TRBV19 and TRBJ1-1, is DGGITQSPKYLFRKEGQNVTLSCEQNLNHDAMYWYRQDPGQGLRLIYYSQIVNDFQKGDIAEGYSVSREKKESFPLTVTSAQKNPTAFYLCASSIGQGAPRGTEAFFGQGTRLTVV.

The genes are TRBV5-4 and TRBJ2-1; 8 positions agree with TRBD1. This CDR3 spans 15 amino acids. After removal of 2 bases from V and 9 bases from J, the junction contained 10 bases not matched to a gene. Per the germline V gene, CDR1 is SGHNT and CDR2 is YYREEE (reference sequence). Here the CDR3 DNA reads TGTGCCAGCAGCTTAAAGGACAGGGTTGCTGGTGAGCAGTTCTTC. It encodes CASSLKDRVAGEQFF.

The gene calls are TRBV9 and TRBJ2-5; tentatively, D is TRBD1 or TRBD2 (5 bases each). Trimming stripped 0 bases from V and 4 bases from J, with 10 bases between. The CDR3 contains 14 residues. Germline CDR1 reads SGDLS; CDR2 reads YYNGEE. The CDR3 region is CASSVEGAGETQYF. The CDR3 region has the DNA TGTGCCAGCAGCGTAGAAGGGGCGGGAGAGACCCAGTACTTC. Complete variable domain (other parts from reference TRBV9 and TRBJ2-5): DSGVTQTPKHLITATGQRVTLRCSPRSGDLSVYWYQQSLDQGLQFLIQYYNGEERAKGNILERFSAQQFPDLHSELNLSSLELGDSALYFCASSVEGAGETQYFGPGTRLLVL.

A word on this clone: Other DNA sequences in the sample encode the same CDR3. This chain links TRBV4-1 with TRBJ1-1; unclear D gene. The V gene lost 1 base and the J gene lost 5 bases, with 11 bases spanning the gap. Germline values: CDR1 MGHRA, CDR2 YSYEKL. This CDR3 spans 14 amino acids. CDR3 sequence reads: CASSQALGGTEAFF. The CDR3 DNA reads TGCGCCAGCAGCCAAGCTTTGGGAGGTACTGAAGCTTTCTTT.

This sequence joins TRBV9 and TRBJ2-3, with D possibly TRBD2 on 7 matching bases. Per the germline V gene, CDR1 is SGDLS and CDR2 is YYNGEE. The CDR3 totals 16 residues. The V and J ends lost 0 bases and 2 bases respectively, with 13 bases between them. CDR3 nucleotide sequence: TGTGCCAGCAGCGTAGCGGGGGGCGGTCCCACAGATACGCAGTATTTT. Translation: CASSVAGGGPTDTQYF.

The count of this clone is one. The V and J genes are TRBV6-5 and TRBJ2-7; 11 bases line up with TRBD1. V lost 2 bases and J lost 7; bases outside the gene matches: 10. The CDR3 has 16 amino acids. Germline V gene lookup returns CDR1 MNHEY and CDR2 SVGAGI. The CDR3 coding sequence is TGTGCCAGCAGTTACGGGACAGGGGGTAGGGTTGTGGAGCAGTACTTC. Protein product: CASSYGTGGRVVEQYF.

The chain employs TRBV6-5 and TRBJ1-2; a possible D gene is TRBD1 (5 bases). Germline lookup yields CDR1 MNHEY and CDR2 SVGAGI. The CDR3 is 13 amino acids. Trimming shortened V by 5 bases and J by 3 bases, and 10 bases separated the two germline ends. In nucleotides, the CDR3 is TGTGCCAGCAGTAACGGACACCACTATGGCTACACCTTC. This sequence encodes CASSNGHHYGYTF.

This chain uses TRBV4-1 with TRBJ2-7; D may be TRBD1 (5 bases). Trimming left V 0 bases short and J 2 bases short, with 11 bases between. CDR3 length equals 15 residues. Germline V gene data show CDR1 as MGHRA and CDR2 as YSYEKL. The CDR3 sequence: CASSQEGRATYEQYF. CDR3 sequence (DNA): TGCGCCAGCAGCCAAGAAGGCAGGGCCACCTACGAGCAGTACTTC.

The V and J genes are TRBV19 and TRBJ1-4, with a tentative D call TRBD1 (5 bases). Germline CDR1 is LNHDA and CDR2 is SQIVND (reference sequence). V was shortened by 4 bases and J by 0 bases, with 15 bases between the two germline ends. This CDR3 spans 17 amino acids. The CDR3 DNA reads TGTGCCAGTAGTACCCGGGACGGCTTTGCAACTAATGAAAAACTGTTTTTT. It specifies CASSTRDGFATNEKLFF.

This chain links TRBV9 with TRBJ2-7; 10 bases agree with TRBD1. There are 15 residues in the CDR3. V shed 4 bases and J 5 bases; nucleotides not matched to a gene: 9. Germline lookup yields CDR1 SGDLS and CDR2 YYNGEE. CDR3 amino acids: CASSTGTGASHEQYF. The DNA for the CDR3 is TGTGCCAGCAGCACTGGGACAGGGGCTTCCCACGAGCAGTACTTC.

This clone was seen only a few times. The chain is built from TRBV4-1 and TRBJ1-2; D is unresolved. Per germline, CDR1 MGHRA and CDR2 YSYEKL. This CDR3 spans 16 amino acids. V was cut by 1 base and J by 3 bases, with 15 bases left in between. CDR3 sequence: CASSQARGLVDYGYTF. CDR3 nucleotide sequence: TGCGCCAGCAGCCAAGCCCGCGGACTTGTTGACTATGGCTACACCTTC.

There are a few counts of this clone. The V gene is TRBV10-3, the J gene TRBJ1-2; D not certain. V lost 3 bases, J lost 7 bases, and 9 bases lay in between. Germline V gene data show CDR1 as ENHRY and CDR2 as SYGVKD. The CDR3 has 12 amino acids. The CDR3 nucleotides are TGTGCCATCAGTGACCTACGGAGTGGCTACACCTTC. Translated, it gives CAISDLRSGYTF.

The chain is built from TRBV5-1 and TRBJ1-5; perhaps TRBD1 as D (5 bases). Between the trimmed V and J ends, which lost 0 bases and 5 bases, there was a span of 6 bases. The V gene's germline CDR1 is SGHRS and CDR2 YFSETQ. The CDR3 contains 13 residues. CDR3 coding DNA: TGCGCCAGCAGCTTGGGGGGGGATCAGCCCCAGCATTTT. Translation: CASSLGGDQPQHF.

The V gene is TRBV6-1, the J gene TRBJ1-2; D is undetermined. Germline CDR1 reads MNHNS; CDR2 reads SASEGT. Trimming took off 3 bases at V and 8 bases at J, with 13 bases between the two ends. There are 13 residues in the CDR3. CDR3 coding DNA: TGTGCCAGCAGTGAGGAGGGCCTCCGGGGCTACACCTTC. It is translated as CASSEEGLRGYTF.

This clone was counted once. The CDR3 spells CASSVDPGQGGSPLHF. CDR3 nucleotide sequence: TGTGCCAGCAGCGTAGATCCGGGACAGGGAGGTTCACCCCTCCACTTT. The V and J genes are TRBV9 and TRBJ1-6; 9 bases are shared with TRBD1. This CDR3 contains 16 residues. Trimming cost V 0 bases and J 9 bases; bases outside gene matches: 7. Germline lookup yields CDR1 SGDLS and CDR2 YYNGEE.

This chain joins TRBV15 and TRBJ1-4; no firm D call. CDR3 size: 15 residues. Per the germline V gene, CDR1 is LNHNV and CDR2 is YYDKDF (reference sequence). With 5 bases removed from V and 6 bases from J, the gap between germline ends came to 16 bases. This CDR3 reads CATSPRRVGYEKLFF. CDR3 DNA sequence: TGTGCCACCAGCCCTCGTCGGGTCGGTTATGAAAAACTGTTTTTT.

The chain combines TRBV7-9 with TRBJ1-1; a weak D match, TRBD1 (5 bases). V was cut by 4 bases and J by 4 bases, with 13 bases left in between. The length of the CDR3 is 14 residues. Germline CDR1 is SEHNR and CDR2 is FQNEAQ (reference sequence). The CDR3 loop reads CASSSFYDSTEAFF. CDR3 in DNA: TGTGCCAGCAGCTCCTTCTACGACAGCACTGAAGCTTTCTTT.

The genes are TRBV6-6 and TRBJ2-7, with 7 bases aligning to TRBD1. This CDR3 is built from 16 residues. V was clipped by 4 bases and J by 0 bases; unmatched bases: 9. CDR1 is MNHNY and CDR2 is SVGAGI in the germline V gene (reference sequence). CDR3 in amino acids: CASSFPDRSGSYEQYF. CDR3 DNA sequence: TGTGCCAGCAGTTTCCCGGACAGGTCCGGCTCCTACGAGCAGTACTTC.

This sequence joins TRBV5-1 and TRBJ2-5; TRBD2 aligns across 15 bases. This CDR3 is 17 amino acids long. The V and J ends lost 2 bases and 4 bases, in that order; junction bases with no gene match: 6. Germline CDR1 and CDR2: SGHRS and YFSETQ. In DNA form, the CDR3 reads TGCGCCAGCAGCTTAGGACTAGCGGGGGGGCGACGAGAGACCCAGTACTTC. Translation gives CASSLGLAGGRRETQYF.

The sample holds one count of this clone. The chain couples TRBV6-1 to TRBJ2-7; 8 bases line up with TRBD2. Germline V gene sequence: CDR1 MNHNS, CDR2 SASEGT. Trimming at V came to 1 base and at J to 4 bases, leaving 9 bases not matched to a gene. The CDR3 contains 16 residues. CDR3 residues: CASSEGNSGTLYEQYF. In DNA, the CDR3 is TGTGCCAGCAGTGAAGGGAATAGCGGGACTCTTTACGAGCAGTACTTC.

V gene TRBV10-3 combines with J gene TRBJ2-5; 10 positions agree with TRBD2. Germline V lookup: CDR1 ENHRY, CDR2 SYGVKD. V shed 5 bases and J 1 base; nucleotides not matched to a gene: 7. The CDR3 is 16 amino acids. CDR3 amino acids: CAISRGLADLQETQYF. CDR3 bases: TGTGCCATCAGTAGAGGACTAGCGGACCTCCAAGAGACCCAGTACTTC.

This rearrangement joins TRBV5-1 to TRBJ2-4; D is uncertain. V was clipped by 0 bases and J by 6 bases, with 13 bases between them. This CDR3 has 15 amino acids. The germline V gene encodes CDR1 SGHRS and CDR2 YFSETQ. CDR3 amino acids: CASSLAGVWGNIQYF. CDR3 DNA: TGCGCCAGCAGCTTGGCAGGCGTTTGGGGAAACATTCAGTACTTC.

This clone was counted a single time. The chain carries TRBV24-1 and TRBJ2-3; TRBD1 is a possible D gene (5 bases). V lost 0 bases, J lost 5 bases, and 8 bases lay in between. There are 14 residues in the CDR3. Germline V gene lookup returns CDR1 KGHDR and CDR2 SFDVKD. The CDR3 DNA is TGTGCCACCAGTGATTTGGGACAAGGAGATACGCAGTATTTT. Protein: CATSDLGQGDTQYF.

V and J are TRBV2 and TRBJ1-2, with 7 nucleotides matching TRBD1. CDR3 length: 15 amino acids. Trimming took 6 bases from V and 0 from J; bases not matched to a gene: 7. The V gene's germline CDR1 is SNHLY and CDR2 FYNNEI. This chain's CDR3 is CASSQGGSANYGYTF. CDR3 in DNA: TGTGCCAGCAGCCAGGGGGGATCAGCTAACTATGGCTACACCTTC.

V gene TRBV6-1 combines with J gene TRBJ2-1; the D gene could be TRBD1 or TRBD2 (6 bases each). Looked up from germline, CDR1 is MNHNS and CDR2 is SASEGT. The CDR3 is 14 residues long. V lost 2 bases and J 6 bases, leaving 11 bases between the germline ends. The CDR3 DNA is TGTGCCAGCAGTGAATGGGGGGCAGGCAATGAGCAGTTCTTC. It specifies CASSEWGAGNEQFF.

CDR3 DNA: TGCGCCAGCAGACCGGGCCACCTCAGCTCCTACAATGAGCAGTTCTTC. This encodes CASRPGHLSSYNEQFF. This rearrangement joins TRBV5-1 to TRBJ2-1; no reliable D call. Germline V gene data show CDR1 as SGHRS and CDR2 as YFSETQ. Trimming shortened V by 5 bases and J by 0 bases, and 15 bases separated the two germline ends. This CDR3 has 16 residues.